The present TCR beta chain was sequenced within a study of cytomegalovirus exposure and HLA in healthy donors. Study results and caveats: Accounts indicate the classifier identified cytomegalovirus status with strong specificity and sensitivity. According to the study, around 160 TCR beta chains were cytomegalovirus-associated.

V trimming: 5 bases; J trimming: 7 bases; junction bases outside the gene matches: 4. The germline gives CDR1 MNHEY, CDR2 SMNVEV (reference sequence). This CDR3 has 14 residues. This table comes from immunoSEQ multiplex PCR, and its TCRdb copy is limited to in-frame clones, with some not included. The sample records 250,000 to 350,000 clones, around 87% being singletons. In the case of this clone: Its matching antigen is unknown.

The TCR comes from a woman between 18 and 29 years old in good health and CMV-seronegative. The sample consisted of PBMCs. This chain uses TRBV27 with TRBJ2-2; 10 nucleotides align to TRBD1. The CDR3 nucleotides read TGTGCCAGCAGTCCCGGACAGGGGGTCGGGGAGCTGTTTTTT. This sequence encodes CASSPGQGVGELFF.